The subject of this entry is one TCR beta chain. The CDR3 length is 13 residues. Germline V gene sequence: CDR1 MNHEY, CDR2 SMNVEV (reference sequence). The V and J ends lost 4 bases and 9 bases respectively, with 13 bases between them. This specimen comes from a study of patients and donors after allogeneic stem cell transplantation. TCRdb reprocessed the RT-PCR reads via MiXCR and lists one record per CDR3 protein. The sample has roughly 960,000 distinct CDR3 sequences; over 15% are singletons. The chain carries TRBV27 and TRBJ1-5, with no clear D. The specimen sequenced was blood, either unsorted or a sorted T cell fraction (not recorded which). This receptor was obtained from a human donor who was either an allogeneic HSCT recipient or a stem cell or donor lymphocyte infusion donor (not recorded which). It is not recorded whose cells these are; they may come from a transplant donor. CDR3 in DNA: TGTGCCAGCAGTTCGCAACCTAGGGTGCCCCAGCATTTT. Translating gives CASSSQPRVPQHF.